This T cell receptor (beta chain) was profiled in a study of cytomegalovirus exposure and HLA in healthy donors. Across the whole study: From 150 million to 200 million T cells, an earlier analysis saw approximately 120 million unique TCR beta sequences. Assignment to the Caucasian-associated ancestry cluster applied to approximately 80% of the 350 to 500 genotyped donors. Whole-study findings and limits: Reported findings show TCR beta sequences accurately forecast HLA-A and HLA-B alleles in most subjects.

A remark on this clone: Its specificity is unknown.

This CDR3 has 15 residues. V dropped 5 bases and J dropped 3; count of bases not matched to a gene: 8. Germline V gives CDR1 MNHEY, CDR2 SVGAGI. The PCR employed 60 Vbeta primers together with 13 Jbeta primers. Measured with immunoSEQ multiplex PCR; TCRdb has only the in-frame clones, and not every one. The sample records 200,000 or so clones, roughly 83% being singletons. This receptor was identified in a boy aged 2 to 10 in good health and CMV-seronegative. Material for sequencing was PBMCs. The chain couples TRBV6-5 to TRBJ2-3, with 7 bases fitting TRBD2. The CDR3 DNA sequence: TGTGCCAGCAGTCTGGGGGGGTCCCTTACAGATACGCAGTATTTT. This encodes CASSLGGSLTDTQYF.